These 27 T cell receptor beta chains originate from one sample sequenced in a study of T cell changes during pregnancy in multiple sclerosis. Libraries were prepared by immunoSEQ multiplex PCR; TCRdb keeps only in-frame clonotypes and omits some of them. Seen here are 55,000 to 75,000 clones, 90% to 95% observed once, and the top ten hold more than 1.1%. The sequenced sample was peripheral blood, obtained after pregnancy. These receptor sequences come from a female donor with multiple sclerosis, enrolled in a pregnancy study.

The chain employs TRBV6-4 and TRBJ2-1; 7 bases are a match to TRBD2. V was pared by 0 bases and J by 2 bases, with 4 bases of the junction left unmatched. This CDR3 contains 16 residues. CDR1 and CDR2 (germline): MRHNA, SNTAGT. The CDR3 sequence: CASSDSASGTYNEQFF. DNA for the CDR3: TGTGCCAGCAGTGACTCGGCTAGCGGTACCTACAATGAGCAGTTCTTC.

The chain employs TRBV19 and TRBJ2-3; 7 nucleotides agree with TRBD1. CDR1 LNHDA and CDR2 SQIVND come from the germline V gene (reference sequence). The CDR3 runs 14 residues. J was trimmed by 0 bases and V by 6 bases; bases with no gene match: 3. The CDR3 nucleotides are TGTGCCAGTAGCCGACAGGGTAGCACAGATACGCAGTATTTT. Protein sequence: CASSRQGSTDTQYF. Complete variable domain (other parts from reference TRBV19 and TRBJ2-3): DGGITQSPKYLFRKEGQNVTLSCEQNLNHDAMYWYRQDPGQGLRLIYYSQIVNDFQKGDIAEGYSVSREKKESFPLTVTSAQKNPTAFYLCASSRQGSTDTQYFGPGTRLTVL.

This clone was observed once. The J gene is TRBJ1-4, the V gene TRBV5-1; TRBD1 agrees at 7 bases. There are 16 residues in the CDR3. The germline V gene has CDR1 SGHRS and CDR2 YFSETQ. V was clipped by 1 base and J by 6 bases; unmatched bases: 9. This chain's CDR3 is CASSLLGGVGDEKLFF. The CDR3 DNA sequence: TGCGCCAGCAGCTTGTTAGGGGGCGTCGGGGATGAAAAACTGTTTTTT.

V gene TRBV6-4 combines with J gene TRBJ1-2, with D tentatively TRBD1 (5 bases). CDR3 size: 16 residues. Between the trimmed V and J ends, which lost 4 bases and 0 bases, there was a span of 15 bases. The germline gives CDR1 MRHNA, CDR2 SNTAGT. The chain's CDR3 is CASSALETVTNYGYTF. In nucleotides, the CDR3 is TGTGCCAGCAGTGCCCTTGAGACAGTTACTAACTATGGCTACACCTTC.

V is TRBV13 and J is TRBJ2-1, with D possibly being TRBD2 (5 bases). The ends were cut back, 2 bases at V and 5 bases at J, with 16 bases in the middle. The germline gives CDR1 PRHDT, CDR2 FYEKMQ (reference sequence). The CDR3 loop spans 16 amino acids. The CDR3 reads CASSLSRRSGNNEQFF. CDR3 in DNA: TGTGCCAGCAGCTTATCAAGACGGAGCGGCAACAATGAGCAGTTCTTC.

The genes are TRBV30 and TRBJ2-3; 8 nucleotides line up with TRBD2. The V gene end was trimmed by 0 bases and the J gene end by 2 bases; junction bases not matched to a gene: 7. CDR3 length: 16 amino acids. Germline assignment: CDR1 GTSNPN and CDR2 SVGIG (reference sequence). CDR3 sequence (DNA): TGTGCCTGGAGTGTACGGCTAGCGGGTGACACAGATACGCAGTATTTT. As protein: CAWSVRLAGDTDTQYF.

The V call is TRBV5-1, the J call TRBJ1-5; 8 bases are shared with TRBD1. This CDR3 has 15 residues. From germline, CDR1 is SGHRS and CDR2 YFSETQ. V shed 4 bases and J 5 bases; nucleotides not matched to a gene: 8. The CDR3 DNA follows: TGCGCCAGCAGCCCCGGGACAGGAGCCTATCAGCCCCAGCATTTT. This sequence encodes CASSPGTGAYQPQHF. The full variable domain, with the rest looked up from reference TRBV5-1 and TRBJ1-5, is KAGVTQTPRYLIKTRGQQVTLSCSPISGHRSVSWYQQTPGQGLQFLFEYFSETQRNKGNFPGRFSGRQFSNSRSEMNVSTLELGDSALYLCASSPGTGAYQPQHFGDGTRLSIL.

The V gene is TRBV28, the J gene TRBJ2-7, with no clear D. This CDR3 is built from 12 residues. V dropped 4 bases and J dropped 6 bases, with 10 bases sitting between them. In germline, CDR1 is MDHEN, CDR2 SYDVKM. CDR3 nucleotides: TGTGCCAGCAGTTCCCAATTCGGCGAGCAGTACTTC. This codes for CASSSQFGEQYF.

This rearrangement joins TRBV7-6 to TRBJ2-2; 10 bases match TRBD2. The CDR3 contains 17 residues. V shed 5 bases, J shed 0 bases, and the junction held 6 bases outside the gene matches. CDR1 is SGHVS, CDR2 FNYEAQ, per germline. The CDR3 nucleotides are TGTGCCAGCAGCGGCAGACTAGCGGGTACGAACACCGGGGAGCTGTTTTTT. Translating gives CASSGRLAGTNTGELFF. Drawing the rest from reference TRBV7-6 and TRBJ2-2, the complete variable domain is GAGVSQSPRYKVTKRGQDVALRCDPISGHVSLYWYRQALGQGPEFLTYFNYEAQQDKSGLPNDRFSAERPEGSISTLTIQRTEQRDSAMYRCASSGRLAGTNTGELFFGEGSRLTVL.

The chain joins TRBV29-1 to TRBJ1-2; 9 bases are a match to TRBD1. This CDR3 comprises 13 residues. The V gene end was trimmed by 7 bases and the J gene end by 7 bases; junction bases not matched to a gene: 10. Germline V gene lookup returns CDR1 SQVTM and CDR2 ANQGSEA. CDR3 region: CSAVGQGVLGYTF. CDR3 bases: TGCAGCGCTGTGGGACAGGGAGTTCTTGGCTACACCTTC.

J is TRBJ1-6 and V is TRBV27; weak D call: TRBD1 (5 bases). Germline CDR1 MNHEY, CDR2 SMNVEV (reference sequence). The CDR3 spans 13 residues. V lost 6 bases, J lost 14 bases, and 17 bases lay in between. As DNA, the CDR3 is TGTGCCAGCAGCCACCGGGGGATTCACACCCTCCACTTT. This translates into CASSHRGIHTLHF.

This clone came up once. The chain has TRBV7-9 and TRBJ1-2; tentative D call: TRBD1 (6 bases). V was cut by 8 bases and J by 8 bases, with 18 bases left in between. The CDR3 length is 13 residues. CDR1 and CDR2 from the germline V gene are SEHNR and FQNEAQ (reference sequence). The CDR3 protein is CASGTPGTNGYTF. Written as DNA, the CDR3 is TGTGCCAGCGGGACCCCCGGGACAAACGGCTACACCTTC.

The chain recombines TRBV13 with TRBJ1-5; TRBD1 matches 9 bases. Germline CDR1 PRHDT, CDR2 FYEKMQ (reference sequence). With 6 bases clipped from V and 1 base from J, the junction kept 10 bases outside the gene matches. CDR3 length: 17 residues. CDR3 nucleotides: TGTGCCAGCAGTTCTAGCGCTGACAGGGGGAGCAATCAGCCCCAGCATTTT. Translation: CASSSSADRGSNQPQHF.

This chain joins TRBV19 and TRBJ1-5; 9 nucleotides agree with TRBD1. J lost 4 bases, V lost 8 bases, and 9 bases had no gene match. The CDR3 length is 15 residues. The V gene's germline CDR1 is LNHDA and CDR2 SQIVND (reference sequence). Here the CDR3 DNA reads TGTGCCAGTGGGGGACAGGGCCACCTTAATCAGCCCCAGCATTTT. Translated, it gives CASGGQGHLNQPQHF.

This clone occurred a few times. The V and J genes are TRBV30 and TRBJ1-4, with TRBD1 matching 7 bases. There are 10 residues in the CDR3. CDR1 is GTSNPN, CDR2 SVGIG, per germline (reference sequence). The V gene end was trimmed by 8 bases and the J gene end by 8 bases; junction bases not matched to a gene: 2. The CDR3 coding sequence is TGTGCCGGGACAGAAGAAAAACTGTTTTTT. It encodes CAGTEEKLFF.

V usage is TRBV6-5 and J usage is TRBJ1-2; 7 nucleotides match TRBD1. The CDR3 consists of 13 residues. The V and J ends lost 6 bases and 4 bases, in that order; junction bases with no gene match: 5. Germline V lookup: CDR1 MNHEY, CDR2 SVGAGI. The chain's CDR3 is CASRRQGGYGYTF. As DNA, the CDR3 is TGTGCCAGCAGACGACAGGGTGGCTATGGCTACACCTTC.

This clone was seen just once. This chain uses TRBV18 with TRBJ2-1; D possibly corresponds to TRBD2 (5 bases). The CDR3 totals 15 residues. Germline V CDR1 and CDR2: KGHSH, LQKENI. The V end lost 1 base, the J end lost 4 bases, and 11 bases lay between the germline ends. DNA of the CDR3: TGTGCCAGCTCACCACAAACTGGCGGGTACAATGAGCAGTTCTTC. It encodes CASSPQTGGYNEQFF.

The J gene is TRBJ1-5, the V gene TRBV10-1, with a weak D call TRBD1 (6 bases). CDR3 length: 15 amino acids. Germline V gene data show CDR1 as WNHNN and CDR2 as SYGVQD (reference sequence). V shed 10 bases and J shed 2 bases, with 18 bases lying between them. For the CDR3, the DNA is TGCGCCATCTGCTATACACAGGGATGCAATCAGCCCCAGCATTTT. Amino acid sequence: CAICYTQGCNQPQHF.

The chain employs TRBV4-2 and TRBJ2-2; 13 bases line up with TRBD2. The CDR3 runs to 19 residues. Germline V gene lookup returns CDR1 LGHNA and CDR2 YNFKEQ. With 4 bases clipped from V and 2 bases from J, the junction kept 10 bases outside the gene matches. The CDR3 nucleotides are TGTGCCAGCAGCCGAGAGCTCGGGACTAGCGGGACTAACACCGGGGAGCTGTTTTTT. This translates into CASSRELGTSGTNTGELFF.

The chain uses TRBV28 and TRBJ2-2, with a weak D call TRBD1 (6 bases). The germline gives CDR1 MDHEN, CDR2 SYDVKM. The V and J ends lost 6 bases and 6 bases respectively, with 17 bases between them. This CDR3 region has 15 residues. The CDR3 nucleotides read TGTGCCAGCAGCTCCAATACAGGGTTGGCCGGGGAGCTGTTTTTT. This encodes CASSSNTGLAGELFF. Together with reference TRBV28 and TRBJ2-2, the CDR3 gives the full variable domain: DVKVTQSSRYLVKRTGEKVFLECVQDMDHENMFWYRQDPGLGLRLIYFSYDVKMKEKGDIPEGYSVSREKKERFSLILESASTNQTSMYLCASSSNTGLAGELFFGEGSRLTVL.

The V call is TRBV5-1, the J call TRBJ2-1; 9 bases are a match to TRBD2. CDR1 SGHRS and CDR2 YFSETQ come from the germline V gene. V was clipped by 4 bases and J by 7 bases; unmatched bases: 9. The CDR3 has 15 amino acids. In DNA form, the CDR3 reads TGCGCCAGCAGCGATAGCGGGAGTACTGTGAATGAGCAGTTCTTC. Translated: CASSDSGSTVNEQFF. The full variable domain, with the rest looked up from reference TRBV5-1 and TRBJ2-1, is KAGVTQTPRYLIKTRGQQVTLSCSPISGHRSVSWYQQTPGQGLQFLFEYFSETQRNKGNFPGRFSGRQFSNSRSEMNVSTLELGDSALYLCASSDSGSTVNEQFFGPGTRLTVL.

This clone was observed a single time. The chain couples TRBV6-5 to TRBJ2-7; TRBD1 might be the D (5 bases). V was clipped by 6 bases and J by 4 bases, with 7 bases between them. The germline gives CDR1 MNHEY, CDR2 SVGAGI. CDR3 length: 11 amino acids. In DNA, the CDR3 is TGTGCCAGCAGGGGGCTTTACGAGCAGTACTTC. Translating gives CASRGLYEQYF.

This clone was seen just once. The V gene is TRBV2, the J gene TRBJ1-1; D remains unclear. V gave up 4 bases and J gave up 5 bases, with 11 bases separating them. The CDR3 loop spans 13 amino acids. The germline gives CDR1 SNHLY, CDR2 FYNNEI. Here the CDR3 reads CASSVSRVTEAFF. CDR3 nucleotide sequence: TGTGCCAGCAGTGTTAGCCGAGTTACTGAAGCTTTCTTT. The full variable domain, in which reference TRBV2 and TRBJ1-1 provide the parts outside the CDR3, is EPEVTQTPSHQVTQMGQEVILRCVPISNHLYFYWYRQILGQKVEFLVSFYNNEISEKSEIFDDQFSVERPDGSNFTLKIRSTKLEDSAMYFCASSVSRVTEAFFGQGTRLTVV.

Turning to this clone: The junction departs from the called germline gene at one end, perhaps through a read error. The chain has TRBV2 and TRBJ1-5; 7 nucleotides agree with TRBD1. Looked up from germline, CDR1 is SNHLY and CDR2 is FYNNEI. The CDR3 covers 11 residues. The CDR3: CASSEGTAQHF. For the CDR3, the DNA is TGTGCCAGCAGCGAAGGGACAGCCCAGCATTTT. The full variable domain, with the rest looked up from reference TRBV2 and TRBJ1-5, is EPEVTQTPSHQVTQMGQEVILRCVPISNHLYFYWYRQILGQKVEFLVSFYNNEISEKSEIFDDQFSVERPDGSNFTLKIRSTKLEDSAMYFCASSEGTAQHFGDGTRLSIL.

The chain couples TRBV11-2 to TRBJ2-7; D may be TRBD1 (5 bases). The CDR3 runs to 17 residues. Trimming shortened V by 4 bases and J by 4 bases, and 23 bases separated the two germline ends. Germline CDR1 is SGHAT and CDR2 is FQNNGV. In DNA, the CDR3 is TGTGCCAGCAGCTCAAGACAGAACAGAGTCTCATTGTACGAGCAGTACTTC. Translating it yields CASSSRQNRVSLYEQYF.

The V and J genes are TRBV5-4 and TRBJ2-3, with 9 nucleotides matching TRBD2. The CDR3 extends over 16 amino acids. Germline values: CDR1 SGHNT, CDR2 YYREEE (reference sequence). V lost 0 bases to trimming and J lost 2 bases; unmatched junction nucleotides: 4. This chain's CDR3 is CASSLALAGTTDTQYF. CDR3 nucleotides: TGTGCCAGCAGCTTGGCCCTAGCGGGGACCACAGATACGCAGTATTTT.

The J gene is TRBJ1-4, the V gene TRBV19; 11 bases fit TRBD1. With V trimmed by 0 bases and J by 7 bases, 10 bases remained unmatched. This CDR3 spans 18 amino acids. The germline CDR1 and CDR2 sequences are LNHDA and SQIVND (reference sequence). The CDR3, as DNA: TGTGCCAGTAGTATAGAGTTGGGACAGGGGGTCAGCATTGAAAAACTGTTTTTT. Translating gives CASSIELGQGVSIEKLFF.